This is a list of T cell receptor beta chains from one sample in a study of Ad26.COV2.S vaccination and SARS-CoV-2 variants. Generated by immunoSEQ multiplex PCR, the TCRdb table keeps only in-frame clones and is missing some. The data hold around 300,000 clones, with about 85% observed a single time. Material: peripheral blood, obtained in a trial of Ad26.COV2.S vaccine versus placebo. Every receptor here comes from a person aged 18 to 59 who received the Ad26.COV2.S COVID-19 vaccine or a placebo. Each CDR3 is given without its conserved first and last residue. D genes are given only for firm matches. Size values are once, few and many counts, or a class for expanded clones, and some rows have none.

v_gene	d_gene	abundance	CDR3aa
TRBV20-1	NA	NA	SVPIKAEQY
TRBV7-2	NA	NA	ASSLFGHGEKLF
TRBV2	NA	NA	ASSGGAGNQPQH
TRBV28	NA	NA	ASRPRTGTIFEQY
TRBV19	NA	NA	ASSVGGNTEAF
TRBV9	NA	NA	ASSVIDTEAF
TRBV7-3	NA	NA	ASSLEYGSYNEQF
TRBV19	NA	NA	ASSVGRYGTEAF
TRBV28	NA	NA	ASRLSGANVLT
TRBV5-1	NA	NA	ASSLAGQGYEGYT
TRBV6-5	TRBD2	NA	AVQSGSGGVGEQF
TRBV28	NA	NA	ASSFRGRTASPLH
TRBV6-5	NA	NA	AREGTSLYGYT
TRBV9	NA	NA	ASSVESGDSSGNTIY
TRBV11-2	NA	NA	ASSPHLGSANEKLF
TRBV11-2	NA	NA	ASSLDGVPGELF
TRBV19	TRBD1	NA	ASSLRTGGTEAF
TRBV6-6	TRBD1	NA	ASSSHDRGPGYT
TRBV6-1	NA	NA	ASSEGGTSMYEQF
TRBV10-3	NA	NA	ATQPGRPQDIQY
TRBV7-6	NA	NA	ASSDLKQGVRVDTQY
TRBV28	NA	once	ASSLFQGRNTEAF
TRBV29-1	NA	NA	SAAMRQFPYEQY
TRBV7-2	TRBD2	NA	ASSPSGLAGAETQY
TRBV4-3	NA	once	ASSQERNTEAF
TRBV19	NA	NA	ASTGVDRVGNTIY
TRBV29-1	TRBD1	few	SVEGPGTGGGYT
TRBV6-5	NA	NA	ASSYGTEGNTIY
TRBV14	TRBD1	NA	ASSRQGSGEQY
TRBV7-3	NA	NA	ASSLRNIDTQY
TRBV11-1	TRBD1	once	ASSRTGRYEKLF
TRBV5-4	TRBD2	NA	ASSPRGGGPIGDTQY
TRBV5-1	NA	NA	ASSPLGGRTEQY
TRBV11-1	NA	NA	ASSLSGVPGYT
TRBV10-3	TRBD1	NA	AISTGQATNTGELF
TRBV7-9	NA	NA	ASSFPGSRETQY
TRBV9	NA	NA	ASSVAGENTEAF
TRBV27	NA	NA	ASSLRGPPTDTQY
TRBV6-2/TRBV6-3	TRBD1	NA	ASSNQDRAVNEQY
TRBV6-1	TRBD1	NA	ASSEPTGAYHNEQF
TRBV27	NA	NA	ASSSQGTGELF
TRBV28	TRBD1	NA	ASSPHDRGNQPQH
TRBV6-1	TRBD1	once	ASSEDSGRGPDTQY
TRBV10-3	NA	few	AISGTDAYGYT
TRBV5-6	TRBD1	NA	ASSLVGTGPGNTIY
TRBV18	TRBD2	NA	ASSPKGGGETQY
TRBV9	TRBD1	NA	ASSEPGQGAGANVLT
TRBV4-3	NA	NA	ASSQLGGNTEAF
TRBV18	NA	NA	ASSPVRQGEQY
TRBV7-3	NA	NA	ASSAALVGELF
TRBV5-1	NA	NA	ASSWTGGDTIY
TRBV11-3	TRBD1	NA	ASSPGTGASTQY
TRBV7-9	NA	NA	ASSFPALSGNTIY
TRBV10-2	TRBD1	NA	ASSLQTGGGEQF
TRBV5-1	TRBD2	once	ASSFSLAGGLDTQY